This T cell receptor (beta chain) was profiled in a study of T cell clonality in common variable immunodeficiency (dated by TCRdb to about 2015). General findings and caveats noted by the study authors: Fewer TCRbeta clones were shared among CVID subjects than among healthy controls (p < 0.0001). It was noted by the authors that sequencing of the repertoires of T cell subpopulations would be needed to clarify the cause of the increased clonality in CVID. Correlations between repertoire features and clinical complications were limited by patient heterogeneity within the CVID cohort. Even though DNA input was equal, the average per sample came to 82,000 or so unique sequences for controls compared with some 29,000 for CVID samples. Increased TCRbeta clonality was found in CVID subjects compared with healthy controls (t-test p = 0.018), with the increase being most characteristic of about a third of subjects. CVID TCRbeta sequences reportedly showed fewer deletions and N-nucleotide insertions and lacked highly modified clones with 13 or more V deletions.

This clone showed up many times. This receptor's antigen is unknown. The CDR3 end falls 3 residues outside the read, so it is completed with the germline J gene. The CDR3 runs 14 residues from the cysteine to the phenylalanine. Part of the CDR3 DNA is given, 33 bases translated from base 1. Unmatched junction bases come to 5, with V trimmed by 8 bases and J by 1 base. In the germline V gene, CDR1 corresponds to SNHLY and CDR2 to FYNNEI. For sequencing, equivalent amounts of genomic DNA were input from CVID and control samples. For every sample, a 60 bp segment covering the rearranged TCRbeta CDR3 region was amplified and then sequenced. The immunoSEQ assay, a bias-corrected multiplex PCR combined with high-throughput sequencing, was used for TCRbeta amplification. From the authors' description of their analysis: Every unique nucleotide sequence counted as a clone and was annotated with V, D and J genes, copy number and frequency. Sequences were labeled productive if in frame, and non-productive if out of frame or containing stop codons. Clonality was calculated from Shannon's entropy as previously described. The predicted amino acid sequences of productive clones were used to derive the mean CDR3 Kyte-Doolittle hydropathy. The R hclust function was used to hierarchically cluster scaled V gene usage with Manhattan distance and complete linkage. Sharing of clones by CDR3 amino acid sequence was evaluated by resampling 12 repertoires per group over 100 rounds. Repertoires were searched for approximately 70 published EBV-specific and 200 to 300 published CMV-specific TCRbeta sequences. Analysis left out a couple of CVID samples that produced under 10,000 sequences, so 35 to 50 CVID repertoires remained. Here the immuneACCESS table is served through TCRdb, limited to in-frame sequences with V and J called. Missing clones are a known gap in these copies; in checked studies unresolved V genes cover under half, and the rest lacks a known reason. The V and J calls and the clone size are those of that table, but D and trimming were determined from the DNA. The data for this sample show roughly 34,000 clones, each detected more than once. 0.75% to 1% of the sample rests with the top ten.

Most of the CVID patients and most of the healthy controls were of Caucasian heritage. Heparinized peripheral whole blood samples of roughly 5 to 9 ml were obtained from each donor. TCRbeta CDR3 repertoires were sequenced from genomic DNA of adults with common variable immune deficiency (CVID) and healthy adult controls. There were about 22 healthy adult volunteers in the control group (about 12 female and roughly ten male), ranging in age from 23 to 66 years, with a mean age of around 33. Diluted blood was density-centrifuged over Hypaque 1077 or Ficoll-Paque to isolate peripheral blood mononuclear cells. Genomic DNA was obtained from unsorted mononuclear cells through either Qiagen column purification or a centrifugation-based method.

Sequencing used peripheral blood mononuclear cells. The clonotype was recovered from a person aged 18 to 75 in good health. This sequence uses TRBV2 and TRBJ1-1; 9 central nucleotides agree with TRBD1. For the CDR3, the sequence is CASYRTGENTEAFF. The sequenced part of the CDR3 DNA is TGTGCCAGCTATCGGACAGGGGAGAACACTGAA.